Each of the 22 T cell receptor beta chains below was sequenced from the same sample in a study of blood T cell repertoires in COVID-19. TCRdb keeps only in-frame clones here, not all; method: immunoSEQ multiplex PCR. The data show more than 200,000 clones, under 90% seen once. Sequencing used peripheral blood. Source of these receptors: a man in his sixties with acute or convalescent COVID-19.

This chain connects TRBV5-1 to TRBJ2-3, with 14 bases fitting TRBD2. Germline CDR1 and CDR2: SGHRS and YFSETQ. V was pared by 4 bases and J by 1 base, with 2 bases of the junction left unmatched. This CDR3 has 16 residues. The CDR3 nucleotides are TGCGCCAGCAGCCTGGGACTAGCGGGGGGCACAGATACGCAGTATTTT. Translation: CASSLGLAGGTDTQYF.

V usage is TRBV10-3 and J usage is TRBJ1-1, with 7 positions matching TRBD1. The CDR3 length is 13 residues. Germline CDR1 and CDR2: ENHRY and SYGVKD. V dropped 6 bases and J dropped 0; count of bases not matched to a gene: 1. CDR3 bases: TGTGCCATCAGAGGACAGGTGAACACTGAAGCTTTCTTT. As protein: CAIRGQVNTEAFF.

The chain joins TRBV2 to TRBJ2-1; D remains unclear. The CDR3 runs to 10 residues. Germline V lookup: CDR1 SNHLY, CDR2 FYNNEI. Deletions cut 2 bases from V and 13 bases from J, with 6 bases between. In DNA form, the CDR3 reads TGTGCCAGCAGTGAACTTTTTCAGTTCTTC. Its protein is CASSELFQFF.

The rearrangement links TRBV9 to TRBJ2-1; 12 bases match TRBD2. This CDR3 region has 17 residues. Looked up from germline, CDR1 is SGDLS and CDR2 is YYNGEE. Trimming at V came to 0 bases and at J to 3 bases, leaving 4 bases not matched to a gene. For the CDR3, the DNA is TGTGCCAGCAGCGTAGCCCGACTAGCGGGGGACTACAATGAGCAGTTCTTC. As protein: CASSVARLAGDYNEQFF.

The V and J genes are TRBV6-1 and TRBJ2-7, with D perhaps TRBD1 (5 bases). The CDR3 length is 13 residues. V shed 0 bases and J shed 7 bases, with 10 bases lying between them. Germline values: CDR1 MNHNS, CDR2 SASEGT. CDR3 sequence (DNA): TGTGCCAGCAGTGAAGCTGGGGCTCGGGAGCAGTACTTC. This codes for CASSEAGAREQYF.

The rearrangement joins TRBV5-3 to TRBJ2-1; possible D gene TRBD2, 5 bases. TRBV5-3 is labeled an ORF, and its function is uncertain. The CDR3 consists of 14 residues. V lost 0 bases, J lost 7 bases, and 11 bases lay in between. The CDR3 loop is CARSLVGLPNEQFF. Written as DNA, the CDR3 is TGTGCCAGAAGCTTGGTCGGACTCCCGAATGAGCAGTTCTTC.

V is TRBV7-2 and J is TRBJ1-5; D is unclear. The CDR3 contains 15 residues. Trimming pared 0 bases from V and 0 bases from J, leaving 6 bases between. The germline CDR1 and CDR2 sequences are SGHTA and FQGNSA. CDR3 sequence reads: CASSLAVLSNQPQHF. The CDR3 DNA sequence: TGTGCCAGCAGCTTAGCCGTTCTTAGCAATCAGCCCCAGCATTTT.

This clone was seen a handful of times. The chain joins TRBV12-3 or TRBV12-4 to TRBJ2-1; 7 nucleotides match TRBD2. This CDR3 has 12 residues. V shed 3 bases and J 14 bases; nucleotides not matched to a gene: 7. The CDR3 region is CASSLYSGVEFF. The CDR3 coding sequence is TGTGCCAGCAGTTTGTACAGCGGGGTGGAGTTCTTC.

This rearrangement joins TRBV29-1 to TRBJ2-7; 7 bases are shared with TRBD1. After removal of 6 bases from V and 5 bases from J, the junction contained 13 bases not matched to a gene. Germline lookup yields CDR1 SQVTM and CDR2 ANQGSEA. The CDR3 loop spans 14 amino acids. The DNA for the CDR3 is TGCAGCGTGAGGGGGCGGGTCTTGGGGCACGAGCAGTACTTC. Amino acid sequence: CSVRGRVLGHEQYF.

CDR3 amino acids: CASSIVDRDTEAFF. Written as DNA, the CDR3 is TGTGCCAGTAGTATAGTAGACAGGGACACTGAAGCTTTCTTT. V gene TRBV19 combines with J gene TRBJ1-1, with 7 bases matching TRBD1. This CDR3 has 14 amino acids. Germline-derived CDR1 and CDR2 are LNHDA and SQIVND (reference sequence). V shed 1 base and J 3 bases; nucleotides not matched to a gene: 2.

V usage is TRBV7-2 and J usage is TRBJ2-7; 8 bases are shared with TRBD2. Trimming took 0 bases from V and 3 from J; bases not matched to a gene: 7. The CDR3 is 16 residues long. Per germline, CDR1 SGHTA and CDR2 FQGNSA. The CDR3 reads CASSLAGAGALYEQYF. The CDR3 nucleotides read TGTGCCAGCAGCTTAGCTGGAGCGGGGGCCCTCTACGAGCAGTACTTC.

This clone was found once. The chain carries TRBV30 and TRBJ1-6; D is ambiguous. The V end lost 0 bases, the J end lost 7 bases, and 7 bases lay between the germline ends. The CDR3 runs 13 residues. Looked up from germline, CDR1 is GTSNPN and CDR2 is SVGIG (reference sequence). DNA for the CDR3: TGTGCCTGGAGTGTGGCACAGAATTCACCCCTCCACTTT. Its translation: CAWSVAQNSPLHF.

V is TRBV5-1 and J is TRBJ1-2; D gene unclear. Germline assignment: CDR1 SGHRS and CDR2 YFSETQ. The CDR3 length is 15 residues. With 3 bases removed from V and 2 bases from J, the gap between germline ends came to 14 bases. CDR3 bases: TGCGCCAGCAGCTCAGCCTTTGCGGGAAACTATGGCTACACCTTC. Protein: CASSSAFAGNYGYTF.

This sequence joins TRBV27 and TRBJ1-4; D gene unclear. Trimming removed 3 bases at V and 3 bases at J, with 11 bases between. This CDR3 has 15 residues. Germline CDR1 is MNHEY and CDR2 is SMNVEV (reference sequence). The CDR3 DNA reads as TGTGCCAGCAGTTTGGGAGGTGTCGCTAATGAAAAACTGTTTTTT. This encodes CASSLGGVANEKLFF.

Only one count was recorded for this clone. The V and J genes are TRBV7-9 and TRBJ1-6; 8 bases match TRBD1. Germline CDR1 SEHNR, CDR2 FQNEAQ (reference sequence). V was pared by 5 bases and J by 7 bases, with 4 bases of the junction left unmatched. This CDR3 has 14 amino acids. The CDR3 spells CASSPRTGNSPLHF. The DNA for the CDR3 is TGTGCCAGCAGCCCGCGGACAGGGAATTCACCCCTCCACTTT.

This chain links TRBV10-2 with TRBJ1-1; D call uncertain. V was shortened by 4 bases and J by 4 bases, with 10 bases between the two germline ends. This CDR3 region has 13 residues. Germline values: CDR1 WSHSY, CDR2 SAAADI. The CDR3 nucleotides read TGCGCCAGCAGTGTCGAATGGGCCACTGAAGCTTTCTTT. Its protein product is CASSVEWATEAFF.

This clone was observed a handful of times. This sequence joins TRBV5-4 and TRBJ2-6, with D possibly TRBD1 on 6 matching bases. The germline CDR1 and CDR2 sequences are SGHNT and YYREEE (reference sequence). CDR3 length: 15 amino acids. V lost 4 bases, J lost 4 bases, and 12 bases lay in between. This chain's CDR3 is CASSVTGTGANVLTF. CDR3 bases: TGTGCCAGCAGCGTTACAGGGACCGGGGCCAACGTCCTGACTTTC.

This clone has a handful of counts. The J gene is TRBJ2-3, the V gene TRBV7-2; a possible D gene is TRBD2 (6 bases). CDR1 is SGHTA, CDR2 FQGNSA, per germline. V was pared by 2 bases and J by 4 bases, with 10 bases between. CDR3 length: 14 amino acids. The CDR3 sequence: CASSLTSRADTQYF. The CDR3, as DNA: TGTGCCAGCAGCTTAACTAGCCGGGCAGATACGCAGTATTTT.

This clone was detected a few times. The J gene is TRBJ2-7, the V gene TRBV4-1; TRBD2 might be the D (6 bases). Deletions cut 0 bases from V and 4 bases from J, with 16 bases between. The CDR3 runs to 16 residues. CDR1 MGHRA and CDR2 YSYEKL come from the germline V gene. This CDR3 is CASSQDLREAFYEQYF. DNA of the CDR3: TGCGCCAGCAGCCAAGATTTGAGGGAGGCATTTTACGAGCAGTACTTC.

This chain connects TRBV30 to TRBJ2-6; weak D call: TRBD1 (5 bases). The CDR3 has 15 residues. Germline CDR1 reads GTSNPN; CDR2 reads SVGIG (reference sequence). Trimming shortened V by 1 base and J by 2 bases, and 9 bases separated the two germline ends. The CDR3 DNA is TGTGCCTGGAGTGGGGCAGGGACTGGGGCCAACGTCCTGACTTTC. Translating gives CAWSGAGTGANVLTF.

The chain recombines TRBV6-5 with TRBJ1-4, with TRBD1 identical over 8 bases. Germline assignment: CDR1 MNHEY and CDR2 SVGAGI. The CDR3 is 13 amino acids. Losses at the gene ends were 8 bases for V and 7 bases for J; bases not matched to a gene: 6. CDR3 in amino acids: CASGGQGAEKLFF. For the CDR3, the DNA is TGTGCCAGCGGAGGACAGGGCGCTGAAAAACTGTTTTTT.

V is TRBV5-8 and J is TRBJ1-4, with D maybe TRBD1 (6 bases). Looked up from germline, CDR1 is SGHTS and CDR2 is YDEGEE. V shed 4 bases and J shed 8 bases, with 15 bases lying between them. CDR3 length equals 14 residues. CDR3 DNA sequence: TGTGCCAGCAGCCCCCAGGGGTTGGGCGAAAAACTGTTTTTT. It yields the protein CASSPQGLGEKLFF.